The 24 T cell receptor beta chains below were found in one sample sequenced in a study of OX40 agonist ivuxolimab in advanced cancers. The method was the immunoSEQ multiplex PCR assay. This immuneACCESS table, as held by TCRdb, lists in-frame sequences with V and J called but not all clones. Of the missing ones, under half trace to an unresolved V gene in checked studies; the others have no known cause. This sample has over 80,000 clones in its table, and over 80% of those were observed once. The top ten clones comprise approximately 0.85% of the sample. The sequencing here drew on CD4+ or CD8+ T cells sorted from blood, taken in a trial of the OX40 agonist ivuxolimab. The source is an adult with an advanced solid tumor such as melanoma, head and neck, liver or kidney cancer.

The chain uses TRBV7-2 and TRBJ1-2; D is unresolved. V lost 5 bases and J lost 3, with 10 bases in between. Germline V lookup: CDR1 SGHTA, CDR2 FQGNSA. The CDR3 length is 13 residues. CDR3 nucleotides: TGTGCCAGCAGCGTTCTGGACCACTATGGCTACACCTTC. Its translation: CASSVLDHYGYTF.

This clone was seen only a few times. The CDR3 DNA reads TGTGCCAGCAGGATGGCCGGGACAGTGGGGAACTATGGCTACACCTTC. It yields the protein CASRMAGTVGNYGYTF. This chain joins TRBV11-2 and TRBJ1-2; 7 positions match TRBD1. Germline lookup yields CDR1 SGHAT and CDR2 FQNNGV. V lost 6 bases and J lost 2; bases outside the gene matches: 12. CDR3 length equals 16 residues.

The rearrangement links TRBV7-2 to TRBJ1-6; D possibly corresponds to TRBD1 (6 bases). The germline V gene encodes CDR1 SGHTA and CDR2 FQGNSA. CDR3 size: 16 residues. The V and J ends lost 5 bases and 6 bases respectively, with 17 bases between them. The CDR3 sequence: CASSPRGGRGNSPLHF. The CDR3 DNA follows: TGTGCCAGCAGCCCGCGAGGAGGCAGGGGTAATTCACCCCTCCACTTT.

V is TRBV19 and J is TRBJ2-7, with 9 bases that match TRBD1. From germline, CDR1 is LNHDA and CDR2 SQIVND (reference sequence). V lost 5 bases to trimming and J lost 4 bases; unmatched junction nucleotides: 3. The CDR3 consists of 13 residues. In DNA form, the CDR3 reads TGTGCCAGTAGTCGACAGGGGGGATACGAGCAGTACTTC. Translation gives CASSRQGGYEQYF.

The chain links TRBV6-5 to TRBJ2-5; perhaps TRBD1 as D (5 bases). Near its end, the DNA agrees better with TRBJ2-7, so the J call may be wrong. Germline loops: CDR1 MNHEY, CDR2 SVGAGI. The CDR3 runs 14 residues. Written as DNA, the CDR3 is TGTGCCAGCAGCCGCCGAGACAGAACCTACGAGCAGTACTTC. Translation: CASSRRDRTYEQYF.

This chain connects TRBV5-1 to TRBJ1-3; D unresolved. The V end lost 0 bases, the J end lost 10 bases, and 14 bases lay between the germline ends. Germline CDR1 and CDR2: SGHRS and YFSETQ. The CDR3 runs to 14 residues. Written as DNA, the CDR3 is TGCGCCAGCAGCTTGGCCGAAGGTCTCCCAACCATATATTTT. Protein: CASSLAEGLPTIYF.

The chain carries TRBV11-1 and TRBJ1-1; the match to TRBD1 covers 8 bases. The CDR3 is 13 residues long. Germline V gene data show CDR1 as SGHAT and CDR2 as FQDESV (reference sequence). The junction had 2 bases not matched to a gene; V was cut back by 2 bases and J by 6 bases. CDR3 protein: CASSLTGGPEAFF. The DNA for the CDR3 is TGTGCCAGCAGCTTAACAGGGGGGCCTGAAGCTTTCTTT.

V usage is TRBV5-4 and J usage is TRBJ2-5; D remains ambiguous. CDR1 is SGHNT and CDR2 is YYREEE in the germline V gene (reference sequence). The CDR3 spans 11 residues. V was clipped by 4 bases and J by 2 bases, with 3 bases between them. The CDR3, as DNA: TGTGCCAGCAGCGTACAAGAGACCCAGTACTTC. It is translated as CASSVQETQYF. Together with reference TRBV5-4 and TRBJ2-5, the CDR3 gives the full variable domain: ETGVTQSPTHLIKTRGQQVTLRCSSQSGHNTVSWYQQALGQGPQFIFQYYREEENGRGNFPPRFSGLQFPNYSSELNVNALELDDSALYLCASSVQETQYFGPGTRLLVL.

The chain uses TRBV5-6 and TRBJ1-2, with D possibly matching TRBD1 (6 bases). Trimming took 3 bases from V and 5 from J, leaving 20 bases between them. CDR3 length: 16 residues. The germline V gene encodes CDR1 SGHDT and CDR2 YYEEEE. The CDR3 DNA reads as TGTGCCAGCAGCTACCAGGGGTCGGGTGTTGTTTATGGCTACACCTTC. Protein product: CASSYQGSGVVYGYTF.

The J gene is TRBJ2-5, the V gene TRBV7-8; D could derive from TRBD1 or TRBD2 (5 bases each). The CDR3 runs to 14 residues. Germline CDR1 SGHVS, CDR2 FQNEAQ. Trimming removed 7 bases at V and 4 bases at J, with 16 bases between. As DNA, the CDR3 is TGTGCCAGCAATAGCAGGGACGGCCGAGAGACCCAGTACTTC. Translation gives CASNSRDGRETQYF. The full variable domain, in which reference TRBV7-8 and TRBJ2-5 provide the parts outside the CDR3, is GAGVSQSPRYKVAKRGQDVALRCDPISGHVSLFWYQQALGQGPEFLTYFQNEAQLDKSGLPSDRFFAERPEGSVSTLKIQRTQQEDSAVYLCASNSRDGRETQYFGPGTRLLVL.

The chain couples TRBV9 to TRBJ1-1, with 10 bases lining up with TRBD1. Trimming cost V 4 bases and J 12 bases; bases outside gene matches: 15. This CDR3 is built from 15 residues. Germline V gene sequence: CDR1 SGDLS, CDR2 YYNGEE. The CDR3 region is CASSPHIGRDRGPFF. CDR3 sequence (DNA): TGTGCCAGCAGCCCCCACATAGGGCGGGACAGGGGACCTTTCTTT.

V is TRBV9 and J is TRBJ1-4, with 7 bases matching TRBD1. V shed 2 bases, J shed 7 bases, and the junction held 5 bases outside the gene matches. CDR3 length: 14 amino acids. Germline CDR1 and CDR2: SGDLS and YYNGEE. The CDR3 reads CASSVNRGAEKLFF. The CDR3 DNA reads TGTGCCAGCAGCGTGAACAGGGGCGCTGAAAAACTGTTTTTT.

The chain couples TRBV30 to TRBJ1-5; TRBD1 matches 10 bases. Germline CDR1 is GTSNPN and CDR2 is SVGIG (reference sequence). The ends lost 1 base at V and 6 bases at J; junction bases unmatched: 9. This CDR3 has 16 amino acids. CDR3 region: CAWSEGSTGGGQPQHF. CDR3 nucleotide sequence: TGTGCCTGGAGTGAGGGATCGACAGGGGGCGGTCAGCCCCAGCATTTT.

The chain joins TRBV19 to TRBJ1-5; maybe TRBD1 (6 bases). CDR1 is LNHDA and CDR2 is SQIVND in the germline V gene (reference sequence). Trimming took off 0 bases at V and 2 bases at J, with 8 bases between the two ends. The CDR3 has 15 amino acids. DNA for the CDR3: TGTGCCAGTAGTATAGAGGGGGGCGGCAATCAGCCCCAGCATTTT. This gives the protein CASSIEGGGNQPQHF.

V gene TRBV2 combines with J gene TRBJ1-2; 11 bases map to TRBD1. CDR1 is SNHLY, CDR2 FYNNEI, per germline. V was pared by 3 bases and J by 8 bases, with 2 bases of the junction left unmatched. The CDR3 is 13 residues long. The CDR3 loop reads CASSEGQGDGYTF. The CDR3 region has the DNA TGTGCCAGCAGTGAGGGACAGGGGGACGGCTACACCTTC.

The V gene is TRBV5-4, the J gene TRBJ2-3, with a tentative D call TRBD2 (5 bases). Germline values: CDR1 SGHNT, CDR2 YYREEE (reference sequence). This CDR3 is built from 15 residues. V lost 2 bases, J lost 2 bases, and 12 bases lay in between. The CDR3 reads CASSFGVSDTDTQYF. The CDR3 DNA is TGTGCCAGCAGCTTCGGGGTTTCCGACACAGATACGCAGTATTTT.

The chain carries TRBV7-2 and TRBJ1-2, with a tentative D call TRBD1 (5 bases). This CDR3 is built from 14 residues. V was shortened by 5 bases and J by 3 bases, with 13 bases between the two germline ends. From germline, CDR1 is SGHTA and CDR2 FQGNSA. The CDR3 nucleotides are TGTGCCAGCAGCGTACTCTGGGGCTACTATGGCTACACCTTC. Translated, it gives CASSVLWGYYGYTF.

The genes are TRBV6-6 and TRBJ2-5; 8 bases agree with TRBD2. The CDR3 is 12 residues long. Germline V gene lookup returns CDR1 MNHNY and CDR2 SVGAGI (reference sequence). Trimming took 8 bases from V and 1 from J; bases not matched to a gene: 0. CDR3 protein: CASRGGQETQYF. CDR3 in DNA: TGTGCCAGCCGGGGGGGCCAAGAGACCCAGTACTTC.

This rearrangement joins TRBV13 to TRBJ2-2; 11 bases align to TRBD2. Germline trimming cut 4 bases from V and 5 bases from J; bases unmatched to any gene: 3. CDR3 length: 15 residues. CDR1 and CDR2 from the germline V gene are PRHDT and FYEKMQ (reference sequence). The CDR3 DNA reads TGTGCCAGCAGCTCTCTAGCGGGGGGTACCGGGGAGCTGTTTTTT. Translated, it gives CASSSLAGGTGELFF.

Only one count was recorded for this clone. CDR3 residues: CASSPTGSPYEQYF. The CDR3 bases are TGCGCCAGCAGTCCGACGGGCTCCCCCTACGAGCAGTACTTC. This chain links TRBV23-1 with TRBJ2-7, with D uncertain. TRBV23-1 is an ORF for which the function is uncertain. The CDR3 has 14 amino acids. Trimming shortened V by 4 bases and J by 2 bases, and 12 bases separated the two germline ends.

The count of this clone is one. This chain connects TRBV11-2 to TRBJ2-3; 12 nucleotides match TRBD2. Trimming removed 2 bases from V and 4 bases from J; junction bases left unmatched: 4. The CDR3 has 16 amino acids. Germline CDR1 and CDR2: SGHAT and FQNNGV. The CDR3 DNA follows: TGTGCCAGCAGCTTATACCGACTAGCGGGAGCAGATACGCAGTATTTT. Its protein product is CASSLYRLAGADTQYF.

The gene calls are TRBV30 and TRBJ1-1; D gene ambiguous. This CDR3 contains 13 residues. Trimming removed 2 bases at V and 1 base at J, with 8 bases between. Germline assignment: CDR1 GTSNPN and CDR2 SVGIG (reference sequence). The CDR3 region is CAWSRSGNTEAFF. CDR3 sequence (DNA): TGTGCCTGGAGTCGGTCGGGGAACACTGAAGCTTTCTTT.

This chain joins TRBV7-9 and TRBJ1-2; D is unresolved. The germline CDR1 and CDR2 sequences are SEHNR and FQNEAQ (reference sequence). The ends were cut back, 5 bases at V and 4 bases at J, with 20 bases in the middle. The CDR3 loop spans 16 amino acids. The DNA of the CDR3 is TGTGCCAGCAGCCCGGGCCTTGCGTCGCCCCTCTATGGCTACACCTTC. Translation: CASSPGLASPLYGYTF. The full variable domain, rest sourced from reference TRBV7-9 and TRBJ1-2, is DTGVSQNPRHKITKRGQNVTFRCDPISEHNRLYWYRQTLGQGPEFLTYFQNEAQLEKSRLLSDRFSAERPKGSFSTLEIQRTEQGDSAMYLCASSPGLASPLYGYTFGSGTRLTVV.

The genes are TRBV10-3 and TRBJ1-5, with D hard to call. V lost 4 bases to trimming and J lost 6 bases, with 13 bases between them. This CDR3 has 14 amino acids. The germline V gene encodes CDR1 ENHRY and CDR2 SYGVKD. The CDR3 nucleotides are TGTGCCATCAGTGCGATAGGTGTCGGTCAGCCCCAGCATTTT. Encoded protein: CAISAIGVGQPQHF.